The next 30 T cell receptor beta chains were all read from a single sample in a study of blood T cells in healthy people across ages. The second PCR ran about 6 to 11 cycles with a sample-barcoded 5' primer and J-beta primers. TCRdb itself ran the 5' RACE reads through MiXCR, one entry per CDR3 protein. Among around 900,000 distinct CDR3 sequences listed, just over 50% were seen once. The sequencing sample was made of blood. The receptors were gathered from a woman in her sixties or seventies in good health.

The J gene is TRBJ2-3, the V gene TRBV5-4, with D possibly TRBD1 on 6 matching bases. The CDR3 runs to 12 residues. Germline V CDR1 and CDR2: SGHNT, YYREEE (reference sequence). The V and J ends lost 7 bases and 4 bases respectively, with 10 bases between them. This CDR3 is CASGGEPDTQYF. CDR3 sequence (DNA): TGTGCCAGCGGGGGCGAGCCAGATACGCAGTATTTT.

The chain has TRBV5-1 and TRBJ1-4; the match to TRBD1 covers 8 bases. Germline V gene data show CDR1 as SGHRS and CDR2 as YFSETQ. V lost 3 bases, J lost 8 bases, and 12 bases stayed unmatched. The CDR3 is 16 residues long. CDR3 residues: CASSSTGQGSNEKLFF. The DNA of the CDR3 is TGCGCCAGCAGCTCTACCGGACAGGGTTCAAACGAAAAACTGTTTTTT.

This clonotype has more than one count but fewer than ten. The V and J genes are TRBV7-8 and TRBJ2-6, with a possible D match to TRBD1 (5 bases). V was pared by 5 bases and J by 0 bases, with 11 bases between. CDR1 is SGHVS and CDR2 is FQNEAQ in the germline V gene. The CDR3 consists of 16 residues. CDR3 sequence: CASSTRQSSGANVLTF. CDR3 DNA sequence: TGTGCCAGCAGCACCCGACAGAGCTCTGGGGCCAACGTCCTGACTTTC.

The chain has TRBV2 and TRBJ1-5; 7 bases map to TRBD1. This CDR3 region has 17 residues. Germline trimming cut 5 bases from V and 0 bases from J; bases unmatched to any gene: 10. The germline CDR1 and CDR2 sequences are SNHLY and FYNNEI. The DNA for the CDR3 is TGTGCCAGCAGTTGGAGTGGACAGGCTTATAGCAATCAGCCCCAGCATTTT. This codes for CASSWSGQAYSNQPQHF.

The chain employs TRBV20-1 and TRBJ2-1, with 14 bases identical to TRBD2. The CDR3 sequence is 19 residues long. The germline gives CDR1 DFQATT, CDR2 SNEGSKA (reference sequence). The V segment lost 1 base and the J segment 2 bases; nucleotides outside the gene matches: 10. The CDR3 sequence is CSARARDGTSGRAYNEQFF. CDR3 bases: TGCAGTGCTAGAGCCCGAGACGGGACTAGCGGGAGAGCCTACAATGAGCAGTTCTTC.

The chain couples TRBV6-1 to TRBJ2-5; TRBD2 matches 10 bases. The CDR3 sequence is 17 residues long. Germline assignment: CDR1 MNHNS and CDR2 SASEGT. Trimming removed 5 bases from V and 2 bases from J; junction bases left unmatched: 11. CDR3 sequence reads: CASSRSVGLAAQETQYF. Here the CDR3 DNA reads TGTGCCAGCAGTCGTTCTGTTGGACTAGCGGCTCAAGAGACCCAGTACTTC.

The table lists this clonotype with a count of one. This rearrangement joins TRBV20-1 to TRBJ2-1; 9 bases agree with TRBD2. Germline V lookup: CDR1 DFQATT, CDR2 SNEGSKA (reference sequence). The CDR3 length is 15 residues. Losses at the gene ends were 6 bases for V and 2 bases for J; bases not matched to a gene: 8. CDR3 nucleotide sequence: TGCAGTGCAACAGGCGGGAGGGCCCCCTACAATGAGCAGTTCTTC. Translation gives CSATGGRAPYNEQFF.

This clonotype was seen many times. The chain has TRBV11-2 and TRBJ2-3; possibly TRBD2 for D (7 bases). The CDR3 covers 15 residues. Germline CDR1 SGHAT, CDR2 FQNNGV. Trimming removed 1 base at V and 9 bases at J, with 17 bases between. The CDR3 here is CASSLGTAGADTQYF. CDR3 sequence (DNA): TGTGCCAGCAGCTTAGGAACGGCGGGGGCGGACACGCAGTATTTT.

The chain couples TRBV6-6 to TRBJ1-1; tentative D call: TRBD1 (5 bases). CDR1 and CDR2 (germline): MNHNY, SVGAGI (reference sequence). Trimming pared 2 bases from V and 3 bases from J, leaving 10 bases between. CDR3 length equals 14 residues. DNA for the CDR3: TGTGCCAGCAGTTACACCTTAGGGGACACTGAAGCTTTCTTT. It translates to CASSYTLGDTEAFF.

This clonotype was picked up a small number of times. The chain carries TRBV29-1 and TRBJ2-7; D remains unclear. Germline V gene sequence: CDR1 SQVTM, CDR2 ANQGSEA. Trimming removed 6 bases from V and 3 bases from J, with 15 bases in between. The CDR3 totals 13 residues. Here the CDR3 DNA reads TGCAGCGTCGTCGAGCGCAAAAACTACGAGCAGTACTTC. This sequence encodes CSVVERKNYEQYF.

The sample holds a few counts of this clonotype. J is TRBJ1-4 and V is TRBV27; unclear D gene. Trimming removed 6 bases from V and 7 bases from J, with 15 bases in between. CDR1 and CDR2 (germline): MNHEY, SMNVEV (reference sequence). The CDR3 totals 14 residues. CDR3 sequence (DNA): TGTGCCAGCAGATCCCCTTATCGGGGTGAAAAACTGTTTTTT. The encoded protein is CASRSPYRGEKLFF.

The V gene is TRBV9, the J gene TRBJ2-1; 10 nucleotides align to TRBD2. From germline, CDR1 is SGDLS and CDR2 YYNGEE. This CDR3 region has 14 residues. V was clipped by 3 bases and J by 11 bases; unmatched bases: 8. The CDR3 sequence is CASSEGTSVNQQFF. In nucleotides, the CDR3 is TGTGCCAGCAGCGAAGGGACTAGCGTGAATCAGCAGTTCTTC.

The rearrangement uses TRBV4-3 and TRBJ2-1, with D maybe TRBD2 (6 bases). The DNA end favors TRBJ2-7, so the J call may be wrong. This CDR3 contains 17 residues. The germline gives CDR1 LGHNA, CDR2 YSLEER. The CDR3 nucleotides are TGCGCCAGCAGCCAAATACGGGGGACTCGCGCCTACAATGAGCAGTACTTC. The encoded protein is CASSQIRGTRAYNEQYF.

This clonotype has only one observation. The V call is TRBV4-2, the J call TRBJ1-2; 10 nucleotides match TRBD1. The CDR3 is 18 residues long. V was pared by 0 bases and J by 1 base, with 8 bases of the junction left unmatched. The germline V gene has CDR1 LGHNA and CDR2 YNFKEQ. The CDR3 reads CASSQDPTGGLLNYGYTF. The CDR3, as DNA: TGTGCCAGCAGCCAAGACCCGACAGGGGGCCTACTTAACTATGGCTACACCTTC.

In its sample, this clonotype was seen a few times. The chain employs TRBV7-8 and TRBJ2-5; 8 bases line up with TRBD1. Per the germline V gene, CDR1 is SGHVS and CDR2 is FQNEAQ. The CDR3 length is 13 residues. J lost 8 bases, V lost 5 bases, and 7 bases had no gene match. Here the CDR3 reads CASSPRTGPTQYF. The CDR3 DNA is TGTGCCAGCAGCCCCCGGACAGGGCCCACCCAGTACTTC.

A word on this clonotype: One junction end disagrees with the germline gene, perhaps due to a read error. The rearrangement uses TRBV3-1 and TRBJ2-1; TRBD1 matches 10 bases. The J call could be wrong; TRBJ2-7 is a better fit for the DNA end. This CDR3 is 15 amino acids long. Germline CDR1 LGHDT, CDR2 YNNKEL (reference sequence). The CDR3 DNA follows: TGTACCAGCAGCTCGACTAGGGACAGGGGAGGTGAGCAGTACTTC. Amino acid sequence: CTSSSTRDRGGEQYF.

This clonotype was picked up one time. The chain recombines TRBV27 with TRBJ2-7; 12 nucleotides agree with TRBD1. Germline CDR1 and CDR2: MNHEY and SMNVEV (reference sequence). J gave up 7 bases and V 1 base, and 8 bases lay outside the gene matches. The CDR3 has 16 amino acids. CDR3 nucleotides: TGTGCCAGCAGTTTATGGGGACAGGGGGCCAACAATGAGCAGTACTTC. Its translation: CASSLWGQGANNEQYF.

This clonotype was counted a few times. The V gene is TRBV20-1, the J gene TRBJ2-3, with TRBD2 identical over 13 bases. The germline gives CDR1 DFQATT, CDR2 SNEGSKA (reference sequence). With 2 bases clipped from V and 2 bases from J, the junction kept 7 bases outside the gene matches. This CDR3 has 17 amino acids. The CDR3 reads CSARPGLAGALTDTQYF. For the CDR3, the DNA is TGCAGTGCTAGACCAGGACTAGCGGGAGCCCTCACAGATACGCAGTATTTT.

The sample holds many counts of this clonotype. The chain employs TRBV29-1 and TRBJ2-3, with TRBD2 matching 10 bases. Trimming removed 5 bases from V and 1 base from J; junction bases left unmatched: 0. The CDR3 runs 13 residues. The germline V gene has CDR1 SQVTM and CDR2 ANQGSEA. CDR3 DNA sequence: TGCAGCGTTACTAGCGGGGGCACAGATACGCAGTATTTT. Translated, it gives CSVTSGGTDTQYF.

This clonotype was recorded a few times. The chain employs TRBV28 and TRBJ1-4, with D hard to call. The CDR3 loop spans 11 amino acids. V dropped 5 bases and J dropped 4 bases, with 2 bases sitting between them. CDR1 is MDHEN, CDR2 SYDVKM, per germline. Written as DNA, the CDR3 is TGTGCCAGCAGTGATAATGAAAAACTGTTTTTT. It translates to CASSDNEKLFF.

This chain uses TRBV27 with TRBJ2-1; 9 nucleotides match TRBD1. This CDR3 is built from 14 residues. The V gene end was trimmed by 7 bases and the J gene end by 7 bases; junction bases not matched to a gene: 8. Germline-derived CDR1 and CDR2 are MNHEY and SMNVEV (reference sequence). Here the CDR3 DNA reads TGTGCCAGCACCCCGACAGGGGGAAGTAATGAGCAGTTCTTC. Translating it yields CASTPTGGSNEQFF.

This clonotype was seen a handful of times. The genes are TRBV10-3 and TRBJ2-3; D call uncertain. The CDR3 totals 12 residues. CDR1 and CDR2 (germline): ENHRY, SYGVKD. V was shortened by 4 bases and J by 5 bases, with 7 bases between the two germline ends. CDR3 bases: TGTGCCATCAGTGCATTGGTAGATACGCAGTATTTT. Translated, it gives CAISALVDTQYF.

V gene TRBV11-2 combines with J gene TRBJ1-4; D possibly corresponds to TRBD1 (5 bases). V was shortened by 5 bases and J by 0 bases, with 13 bases between the two germline ends. The CDR3 covers 16 residues. Looked up from germline, CDR1 is SGHAT and CDR2 is FQNNGV. The CDR3 DNA is TGTGCCAGCAGCCCCACCAGGACATCAACTAATGAAAAACTGTTTTTT. Protein product: CASSPTRTSTNEKLFF.

Concerning this clonotype itself: The limits of the CDR3 on the DNA are not certain, so only TCRdb's listed CDR3 is given. The rearrangement links TRBV12-5 to TRBJ1-6. The CDR3 has 17 residues if both end residues are counted. Germline assignment: CDR1 LGHNT and CDR2 FRNRAP. The CDR3 loop is CASGLGTGDSYNSPLHF.

In its sample, this clonotype was seen once. A junction end diverges from the germline sequence, so it may reflect a read error. The genes are TRBV29-1 and TRBJ1-4; no firm D call. The CDR3 loop spans 13 amino acids. Germline loops: CDR1 SQVTM, CDR2 ANQGSEA. CDR3 nucleotides: TGCGGCGTTGCAGGAGGGTTAGGTGAAAAACTGTTTTTT. Amino acid sequence: CGVAGGLGEKLFF.

The chain is built from TRBV7-9 and TRBJ2-3; perhaps TRBD2 as D (5 bases). Trimming shortened V by 1 base and J by 10 bases, and 24 bases separated the two germline ends. Germline lookup yields CDR1 SEHNR and CDR2 FQNEAQ (reference sequence). This CDR3 has 17 residues. CDR3 sequence: CASSLDYELVGDDAQYF. The DNA for the CDR3 is TGTGCCAGCAGCTTAGATTATGAACTAGTGGGAGATGATGCGCAGTATTTT.

The rearrangement links TRBV6-5 to TRBJ1-2; 8 positions agree with TRBD1. Unmatched junction bases numbered 10, after V lost 6 bases and J lost 7 bases. This CDR3 spans 14 amino acids. Germline V gives CDR1 MNHEY, CDR2 SVGAGI. The CDR3 nucleotides read TGTGCCAGCAGCTTGACAGGGGAGGTACGTGGCTACACCTTC. Translated, it gives CASSLTGEVRGYTF.

V is TRBV5-4 and J is TRBJ1-2; a possible D gene is TRBD1 (6 bases). Germline-derived CDR1 and CDR2 are SGHNT and YYREEE (reference sequence). With 5 bases removed from V and 3 bases from J, the gap between germline ends came to 17 bases. This CDR3 has 15 residues. CDR3 loop: CASRPGTSIDYGYTF. The CDR3 DNA is TGTGCCAGCAGACCCGGGACATCGATAGACTATGGCTACACCTTC. The variable domain in full, with the rest retrieved from reference TRBV5-4 and TRBJ1-2, is ETGVTQSPTHLIKTRGQQVTLRCSSQSGHNTVSWYQQALGQGPQFIFQYYREEENGRGNFPPRFSGLQFPNYSSELNVNALELDDSALYLCASRPGTSIDYGYTFGSGTRLTVV.

The chain is built from TRBV24-1 and TRBJ2-7; D could derive from TRBD1 or TRBD2 (6 bases each). The V gene's germline CDR1 is KGHDR and CDR2 SFDVKD. The CDR3 covers 13 residues. V was pared by 0 bases and J by 7 bases, with 9 bases between. CDR3 region: CATSDLQGTEQYF. The CDR3, as DNA: TGTGCCACCAGTGATTTGCAGGGGACTGAGCAGTACTTC.

This clonotype was observed a few times. The chain is built from TRBV6-5 and TRBJ2-7; a weak D match, TRBD1 (6 bases). In germline, CDR1 is MNHEY, CDR2 SVGAGI. The V and J ends lost 0 bases and 0 bases respectively, with 9 bases between them. The CDR3 runs 15 residues. CDR3 DNA: TGTGCCAGCAGTTACTCACCGACAGGCTCCTACGAGCAGTACTTC. Translation gives CASSYSPTGSYEQYF.